One sample yielded the 25 T cell receptor beta chains listed below, sequenced in a study of cytomegalovirus exposure and HLA in healthy donors. The PCR had 60 Vbeta and 13 Jbeta primers. Using immunoSEQ multiplex PCR, the repertoire was profiled, and TCRdb retains in-frame clones only, with some absent. The sample has about 120,000 clones, about 9.4% seen once. Sequenced material: PBMCs. These receptors all come from a woman aged 40 to 50 in good health and CMV-seropositive.

Regarding this clone: A single base separates this from a much larger clone, so it may be a read error. The rearrangement links TRBV7-6 to TRBJ2-2; possibly TRBD1 for D (7 bases). With 6 bases removed from V and 2 bases from J, the gap between germline ends came to 13 bases. The CDR3 runs 15 residues. Germline lookup yields CDR1 SGHVS and CDR2 FNYEAQ. For the CDR3, the DNA is TGTGCCAGCAGGGACCAGGGGGGTAACACCGGGGAGCTGTTTTTT. Protein: CASRDQGGNTGELFF.

This clone came up a few times. The genes are TRBV6-5 and TRBJ2-4; 8 bases fit TRBD1. V trimming: 6 bases; J trimming: 1 base; junction bases outside the gene matches: 2. The germline V gene has CDR1 MNHEY and CDR2 SVGAGI. This CDR3 contains 14 residues. The CDR3 region is CASRRQGAKNIQYF. The CDR3 DNA sequence: TGTGCCAGCAGACGACAGGGGGCCAAAAACATTCAGTACTTC.

The chain links TRBV11-2 to TRBJ2-7, with D possibly TRBD2 on 6 matching bases. This CDR3 is 13 amino acids long. CDR1 is SGHAT, CDR2 FQNNGV, per germline. Trimming removed 5 bases from V and 9 bases from J, with 17 bases in between. The DNA for the CDR3 is TGTGCCAGCAGCCCCTACGGGACTCAAGGGCAGTACTTC. Its protein product is CASSPYGTQGQYF.

V gene TRBV19 combines with J gene TRBJ1-5; D perhaps matches TRBD1 (5 bases). Trimming pared 5 bases from V and 1 base from J, leaving 15 bases between. There are 16 residues in the CDR3. CDR1 and CDR2 (germline): LNHDA, SQIVND (reference sequence). The CDR3 loop reads CASSLMTVTSNQPQHF. CDR3 sequence (DNA): TGTGCCAGTAGTCTAATGACAGTTACAAGCAATCAGCCCCAGCATTTT.

The V call is TRBV6-1, the J call TRBJ1-1; 8 positions agree with TRBD1. The V segment lost 5 bases and the J segment 1 base; nucleotides outside the gene matches: 6. This CDR3 comprises 15 residues. Germline CDR1 MNHNS, CDR2 SASEGT. In DNA form, the CDR3 reads TGTGCCAGCAGTACCCAGACAGGGGAGAACACTGAAGCTTTCTTT. Translation gives CASSTQTGENTEAFF.

The chain joins TRBV7-9 to TRBJ1-1; D ambiguous. The CDR3 has 16 amino acids. From germline, CDR1 is SEHNR and CDR2 FQNEAQ (reference sequence). The ends were cut back, 5 bases at V and 0 bases at J, with 16 bases in the middle. This CDR3 is CASSPRISGVNTEAFF. The CDR3 bases are TGTGCCAGCAGCCCTAGGATATCTGGAGTGAACACTGAAGCTTTCTTT. Combining the CDR3 with reference TRBV7-9 and TRBJ1-1 gives the whole variable domain DTGVSQNPRHKITKRGQNVTFRCDPISEHNRLYWYRQTLGQGPEFLTYFQNEAQLEKSRLLSDRFSAERPKGSFSTLEIQRTEQGDSAMYLCASSPRISGVNTEAFFGQGTRLTVV.

The J gene is TRBJ1-2, the V gene TRBV5-5, with 8 bases fitting TRBD1. J gave up 2 bases and V 4 bases, and 7 bases lay outside the gene matches. This CDR3 has 15 amino acids. CDR1 and CDR2 (germline): SGHKS, YYEKEE (reference sequence). The CDR3 spells CASSDGQGLNYGYTF. The CDR3 coding sequence is TGTGCCAGCAGCGACGGACAGGGACTGAACTATGGCTACACCTTC.

This chain joins TRBV5-4 and TRBJ2-5; perhaps TRBD1 as D (6 bases). Trimming cost V 4 bases and J 5 bases, with 18 bases left between them. Per germline, CDR1 SGHNT and CDR2 YYREEE (reference sequence). This CDR3 region has 15 residues. This CDR3 reads CASSPQDSPGETQYF. The CDR3 bases are TGTGCCAGCAGCCCCCAGGACAGCCCGGGTGAGACCCAGTACTTC.

The rearrangement joins TRBV6-6 to TRBJ1-4, with 8 bases that match TRBD1. Germline CDR1 and CDR2: MNHNY and SVGAGI (reference sequence). V shed 9 bases and J 7 bases; nucleotides not matched to a gene: 10. The CDR3 sequence is 14 residues long. CDR3 residues: CASSMDRDLEKLFF. The DNA of the CDR3 is TGTGCCAGTTCGATGGACAGGGATCTTGAAAAACTGTTTTTT.

The chain employs TRBV5-1 and TRBJ1-1, with a tentative D call TRBD1 (6 bases). The germline CDR1 and CDR2 sequences are SGHRS and YFSETQ. V lost 2 bases to trimming and J lost 3 bases, with 14 bases between them. This CDR3 region has 15 residues. The CDR3 coding sequence is TGCGCCAGCAGCTTACAGGGTACGGTCGACACTGAAGCTTTCTTT. As protein: CASSLQGTVDTEAFF.

The V and J genes are TRBV29-1 and TRBJ2-4; possible D gene TRBD2, 6 bases. The V end lost 1 base, the J end lost 5 bases, and 18 bases lay between the germline ends. Germline V gene sequence: CDR1 SQVTM, CDR2 ANQGSEA. This CDR3 is built from 16 residues. The CDR3 DNA reads TGCAGCGTTGAAGTGGGGGAGGCAGGGACGGAAAACATTCAGTACTTC. Translated: CSVEVGEAGTENIQYF.

This clone was detected a few times. The chain employs TRBV11-3 and TRBJ1-4; 7 nucleotides align to TRBD1. V shed 11 bases, J shed 4 bases, and the junction held 13 bases outside the gene matches. Germline lookup yields CDR1 SGHNT and CDR2 YENEEA. The CDR3 consists of 15 residues. CDR3 region: CARQQGRLNNEKLFF. The CDR3 DNA reads as TGTGCCCGCCAACAGGGGCGGTTGAATAATGAAAAACTGTTTTTT.

The chain carries TRBV18 and TRBJ2-2; possibly TRBD1 for D (6 bases). Germline values: CDR1 KGHSH, CDR2 LQKENI. Deletions cut 4 bases from V and 6 bases from J, with 9 bases between. The CDR3 runs to 13 residues. CDR3 nucleotides: TGTGCCAGCTCACTACAGGGATCCGGGGAGCTGTTTTTT. Its translation is CASSLQGSGELFF.

This chain joins TRBV5-5 and TRBJ2-6; TRBD1 is a possible D gene (5 bases). Trimming cost V 2 bases and J 2 bases, with 11 bases left between them. The CDR3 is 16 residues long. Looked up from germline, CDR1 is SGHKS and CDR2 is YYEKEE (reference sequence). The DNA for the CDR3 is TGTGCCAGCAGCTTACAGGAGATCCCTGGGGCCAACGTCCTGACTTTC. This encodes CASSLQEIPGANVLTF.

The chain recombines TRBV7-8 with TRBJ2-2, with 10 bases lining up with TRBD1. Trimming removed 5 bases from V and 4 bases from J; junction bases left unmatched: 4. This CDR3 is 15 amino acids long. Germline values: CDR1 SGHVS, CDR2 FQNEAQ. DNA of the CDR3: TGTGCCAGCAGCCCTAGGACAGGGGGCACCGGGGAGCTGTTTTTT. Encoded protein: CASSPRTGGTGELFF.

This chain joins TRBV28 and TRBJ1-5; 7 positions agree with TRBD1. Germline V lookup: CDR1 MDHEN, CDR2 SYDVKM. After removal of 8 bases from V and 5 bases from J, the junction contained 12 bases not matched to a gene. The CDR3 totals 15 residues. As DNA, the CDR3 is TGTGCCAGCCAGGACAGGAGGGACGTGGATCAGCCCCAGCATTTT. Its protein is CASQDRRDVDQPQHF.

This sequence joins TRBV30 and TRBJ1-6; D unclear. The CDR3 is made up of 13 amino acids. CDR1 is GTSNPN and CDR2 is SVGIG in the germline V gene (reference sequence). V gave up 8 bases and J gave up 9 bases, with 17 bases separating them. CDR3 coding DNA: TGTGCCACATCCGACGGGGTAGGTTCACCCCTCCACTTT. Its protein is CATSDGVGSPLHF.

This clone has more than one count but fewer than ten. This chain joins TRBV4-1 and TRBJ2-1; 8 positions agree with TRBD1. This CDR3 is built from 15 residues. The V gene's germline CDR1 is MGHRA and CDR2 YSYEKL. The junction had 9 bases not matched to a gene; V was cut back by 4 bases and J by 7 bases. The CDR3 nucleotides read TGCGCCAGCAGCCCTGAGGACAGGGTGAGGAATGAGCAGTTCTTC. It codes for CASSPEDRVRNEQFF.

The rearrangement uses TRBV2 and TRBJ2-6, with D tentatively TRBD1 (5 bases). V was trimmed by 7 bases and J by 12 bases, leaving 13 bases between them. This CDR3 contains 12 residues. CDR1 SNHLY and CDR2 FYNNEI come from the germline V gene. CDR3 coding DNA: TGTGCCAGCATGCCAGGGCCGAGCGTCCTGACTTTC. Protein product: CASMPGPSVLTF.

The gene calls are TRBV6-1 and TRBJ1-2, with D perhaps matching TRBD1 (5 bases). Germline loops: CDR1 MNHNS, CDR2 SASEGT. V lost 8 bases to trimming and J lost 7 bases, with 20 bases between them. The CDR3 length is 14 residues. CDR3: CASSVGARGGGYTF. The CDR3 DNA reads as TGTGCCAGCTCCGTTGGGGCTCGGGGAGGTGGCTACACCTTC.

A few counts support this clone. V and J are TRBV10-1 and TRBJ2-5; TRBD2 matches 10 bases. Losses at the gene ends were 2 bases for V and 1 base for J; bases not matched to a gene: 4. Per the germline V gene, CDR1 is WNHNN and CDR2 is SYGVQD (reference sequence). This CDR3 comprises 16 residues. CDR3: CASSEGSSGGQETQYF. Written as DNA, the CDR3 is TGCGCCAGCAGTGAGGGGTCTAGCGGGGGCCAAGAGACCCAGTACTTC.

The chain combines TRBV18 with TRBJ1-1, with 10 bases matching TRBD1. V dropped 0 bases and J dropped 3; count of bases not matched to a gene: 4. The CDR3 runs 16 residues. Per germline, CDR1 KGHSH and CDR2 LQKENI. As DNA, the CDR3 is TGTGCCAGCTCACCACCGGGGGGACAGGGGTACACTGAAGCTTTCTTT. Encoded protein: CASSPPGGQGYTEAFF. Combining the CDR3 with reference TRBV18 and TRBJ1-1 gives the whole variable domain NAGVMQNPRHLVRRRGQEARLRCSPMKGHSHVYWYRQLPEEGLKFMVYLQKENIIDESGMPKERFSAEFPKEGPSILRIQQVVRGDSAAYFCASSPPGGQGYTEAFFGQGTRLTVV.

This clone showed up just a few times. The gene calls are TRBV10-3 and TRBJ1-2, with no clear D. The CDR3 covers 13 residues. Between the trimmed V and J ends, which lost 4 bases and 3 bases, there was a span of 9 bases. The germline V gene has CDR1 ENHRY and CDR2 SYGVKD. In DNA form, the CDR3 reads TGTGCCATCAGTGTAGCGAGAGACTATGGCTACACCTTC. It codes for CAISVARDYGYTF.

The chain combines TRBV25-1 with TRBJ1-2; no clear D gene. Germline CDR1 reads MGHDK; CDR2 reads SYGVNS. V dropped 1 base and J dropped 3 bases, with 6 bases sitting between them. The CDR3 covers 13 residues. The CDR3 reads CASSESVYYGYTF. The CDR3, as DNA: TGTGCCAGCAGTGAATCAGTCTACTATGGCTACACCTTC.

This chain joins TRBV10-3 and TRBJ2-3; 13 nucleotides agree with TRBD2. The CDR3 consists of 15 residues. With V trimmed by 6 bases and J by 6 bases, 6 bases remained unmatched. Germline assignment: CDR1 ENHRY and CDR2 SYGVKD. The CDR3, as DNA: TGTGCCATCAGCACTAGCGGGGGGGCAGGTGATACGCAGTATTTT. It translates to CAISTSGGAGDTQYF.